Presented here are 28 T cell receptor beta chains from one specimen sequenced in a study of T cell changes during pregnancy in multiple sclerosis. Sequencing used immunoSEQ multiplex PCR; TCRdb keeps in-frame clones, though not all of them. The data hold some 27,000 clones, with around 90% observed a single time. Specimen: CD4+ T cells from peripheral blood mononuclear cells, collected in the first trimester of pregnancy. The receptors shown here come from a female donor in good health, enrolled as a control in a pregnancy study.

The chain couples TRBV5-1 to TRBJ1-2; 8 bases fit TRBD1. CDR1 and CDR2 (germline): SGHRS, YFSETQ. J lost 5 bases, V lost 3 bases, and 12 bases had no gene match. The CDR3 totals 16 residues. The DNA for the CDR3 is TGCGCCAGCAGCTGGAAGGGAGACAGGGGTGGTTATGGCTACACCTTC. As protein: CASSWKGDRGGYGYTF.

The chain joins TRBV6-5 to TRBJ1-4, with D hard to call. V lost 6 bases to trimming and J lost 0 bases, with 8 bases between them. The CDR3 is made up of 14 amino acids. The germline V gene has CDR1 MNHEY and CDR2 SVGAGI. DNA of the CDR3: TGTGCCAGCAGCCTTGCAGCAACTAATGAAAAACTGTTTTTT. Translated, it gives CASSLAATNEKLFF.

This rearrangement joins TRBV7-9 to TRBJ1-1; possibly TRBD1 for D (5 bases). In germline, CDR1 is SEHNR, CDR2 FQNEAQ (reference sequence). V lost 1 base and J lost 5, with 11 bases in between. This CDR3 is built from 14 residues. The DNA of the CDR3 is TGTGCCAGCAGCTTAGGCAGGGCTCGGACTGAAGCTTTCTTT. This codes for CASSLGRARTEAFF.

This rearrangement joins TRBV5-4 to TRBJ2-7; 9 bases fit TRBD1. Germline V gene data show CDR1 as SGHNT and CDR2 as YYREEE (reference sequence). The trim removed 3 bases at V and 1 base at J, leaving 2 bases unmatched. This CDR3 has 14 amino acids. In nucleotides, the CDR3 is TGTGCCAGCAGCTCACAGGGGGCTTCCTACGAGCAGTACTTC. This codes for CASSSQGASYEQYF.

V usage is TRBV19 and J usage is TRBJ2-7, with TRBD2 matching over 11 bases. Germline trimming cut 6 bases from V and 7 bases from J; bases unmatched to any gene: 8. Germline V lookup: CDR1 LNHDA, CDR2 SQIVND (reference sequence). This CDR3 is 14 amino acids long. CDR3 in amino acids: CASSRLAGLSEQYF. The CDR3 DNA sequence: TGTGCCAGTAGCCGACTAGCGGGACTGAGTGAGCAGTACTTC.

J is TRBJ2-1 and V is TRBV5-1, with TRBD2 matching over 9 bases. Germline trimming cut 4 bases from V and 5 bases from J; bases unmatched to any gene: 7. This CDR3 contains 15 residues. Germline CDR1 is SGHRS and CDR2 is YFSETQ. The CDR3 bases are TGCGCCAGCAGCACCCGCAGCGGGGGGAACAATGAGCAGTTCTTC. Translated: CASSTRSGGNNEQFF.

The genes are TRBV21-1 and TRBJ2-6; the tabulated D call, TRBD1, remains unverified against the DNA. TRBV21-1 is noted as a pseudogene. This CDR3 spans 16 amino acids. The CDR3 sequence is CASSRAQQSRANVLTF. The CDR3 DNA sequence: TGTGCCAGCAGTCGTGCACAACAAAGTCGGGCCAACGTCCTGACTTTC.

The CDR3 DNA follows: TGCGCCAGCAGCCAAGCTCCTAGCGAGTCCTACGAGCAGTACTTC. As protein: CASSQAPSESYEQYF. The rearrangement links TRBV4-3 to TRBJ2-7; D is perhaps TRBD2 (6 bases). The V end lost 1 base, the J end lost 1 base, and 11 bases lay between the germline ends. The CDR3 covers 15 residues. Germline V gene data show CDR1 as LGHNA and CDR2 as YSLEER.

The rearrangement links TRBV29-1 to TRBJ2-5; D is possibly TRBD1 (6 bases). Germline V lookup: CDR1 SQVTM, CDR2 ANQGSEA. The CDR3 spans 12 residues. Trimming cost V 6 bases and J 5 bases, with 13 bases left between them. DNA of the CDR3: TGCAGCGTAGCTTGGGGGCGGGAGACCCAGTACTTC. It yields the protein CSVAWGRETQYF.

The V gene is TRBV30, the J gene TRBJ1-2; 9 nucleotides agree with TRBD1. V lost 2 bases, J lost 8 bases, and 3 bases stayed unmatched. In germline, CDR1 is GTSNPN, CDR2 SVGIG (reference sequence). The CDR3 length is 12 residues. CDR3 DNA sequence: TGTGCCTGGAGTCTTACAGGGGGCGGCTACACCTTC. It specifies CAWSLTGGGYTF.

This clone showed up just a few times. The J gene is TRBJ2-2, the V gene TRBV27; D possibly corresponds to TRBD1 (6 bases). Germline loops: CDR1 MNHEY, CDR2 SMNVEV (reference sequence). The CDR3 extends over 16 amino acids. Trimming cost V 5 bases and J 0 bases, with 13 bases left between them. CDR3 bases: TGTGCCAGCAGTACCTGGACAGCGTCGAACACCGGGGAGCTGTTTTTT. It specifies CASSTWTASNTGELFF.

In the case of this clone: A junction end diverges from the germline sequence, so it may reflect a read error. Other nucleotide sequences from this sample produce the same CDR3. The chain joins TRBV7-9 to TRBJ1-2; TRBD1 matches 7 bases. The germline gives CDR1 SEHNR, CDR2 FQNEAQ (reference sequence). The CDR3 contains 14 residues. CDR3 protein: CASSLYGTVDGYTF. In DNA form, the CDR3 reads TGCGCCAGCAGCTTATACGGGACAGTGGATGGCTACACCTTC.

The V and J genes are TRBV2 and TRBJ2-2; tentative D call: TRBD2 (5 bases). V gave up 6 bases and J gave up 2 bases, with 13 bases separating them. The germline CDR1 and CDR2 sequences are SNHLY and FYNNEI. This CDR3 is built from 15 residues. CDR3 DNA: TGTGCCAGCAGGAAGGATTCGGGAAACACCGGGGAGCTGTTTTTT. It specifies CASRKDSGNTGELFF.

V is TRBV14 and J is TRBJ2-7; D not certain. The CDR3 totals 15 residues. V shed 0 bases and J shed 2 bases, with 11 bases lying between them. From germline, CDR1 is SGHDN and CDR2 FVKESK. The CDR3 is CASSQDLGLTYEQYF. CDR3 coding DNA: TGTGCCAGCAGCCAAGATCTTGGCCTTACCTACGAGCAGTACTTC.

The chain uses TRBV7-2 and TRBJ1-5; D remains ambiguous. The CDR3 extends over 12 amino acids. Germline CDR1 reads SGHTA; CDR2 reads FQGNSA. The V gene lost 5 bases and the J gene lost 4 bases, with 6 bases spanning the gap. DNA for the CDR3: TGTGCCAGCAGCGACTTTAATCAGCCCCAGCATTTT. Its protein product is CASSDFNQPQHF.

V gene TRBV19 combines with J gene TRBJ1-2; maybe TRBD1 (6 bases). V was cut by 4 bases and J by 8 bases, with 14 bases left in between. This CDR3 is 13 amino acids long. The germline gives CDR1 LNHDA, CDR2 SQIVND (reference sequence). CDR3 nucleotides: TGTGCCAGTAGTAAGGCAGGGGCAGGCGGCTACACCTTC. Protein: CASSKAGAGGYTF.

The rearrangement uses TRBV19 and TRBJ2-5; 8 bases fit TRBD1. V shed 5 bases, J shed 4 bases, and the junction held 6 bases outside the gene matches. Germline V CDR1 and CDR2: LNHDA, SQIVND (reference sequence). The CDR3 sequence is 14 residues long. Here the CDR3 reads CASSPWTGPETQYF. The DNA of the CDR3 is TGTGCCAGTAGTCCTTGGACAGGGCCAGAGACCCAGTACTTC.

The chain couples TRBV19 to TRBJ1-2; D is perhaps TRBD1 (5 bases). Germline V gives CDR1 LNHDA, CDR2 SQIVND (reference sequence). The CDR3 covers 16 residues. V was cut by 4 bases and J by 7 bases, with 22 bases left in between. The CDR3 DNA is TGTGCCAGTAGTAGTATCCTGGATGGGGGGATGATTGGCTACACCTTC. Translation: CASSSILDGGMIGYTF.

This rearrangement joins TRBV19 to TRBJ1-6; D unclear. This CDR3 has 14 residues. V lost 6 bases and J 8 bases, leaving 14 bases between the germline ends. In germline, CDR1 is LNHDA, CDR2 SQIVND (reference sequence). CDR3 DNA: TGTGCCAGTAGACCGGGTCCTTTCGATTCACCCCTCCACTTT. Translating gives CASRPGPFDSPLHF.

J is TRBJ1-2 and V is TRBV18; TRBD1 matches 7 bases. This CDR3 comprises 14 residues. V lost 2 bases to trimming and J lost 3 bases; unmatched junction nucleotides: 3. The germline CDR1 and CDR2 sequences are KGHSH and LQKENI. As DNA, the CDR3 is TGTGCCAGCTCACCAAACGACAGGGACTATGGCTACACCTTC. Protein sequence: CASSPNDRDYGYTF. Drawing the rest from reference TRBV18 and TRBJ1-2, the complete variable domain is NAGVMQNPRHLVRRRGQEARLRCSPMKGHSHVYWYRQLPEEGLKFMVYLQKENIIDESGMPKERFSAEFPKEGPSILRIQQVVRGDSAAYFCASSPNDRDYGYTFGSGTRLTVV.

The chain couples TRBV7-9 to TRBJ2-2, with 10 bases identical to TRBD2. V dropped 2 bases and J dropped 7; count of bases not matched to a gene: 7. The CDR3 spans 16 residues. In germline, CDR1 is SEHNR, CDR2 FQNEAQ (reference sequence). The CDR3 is CASSLRLAGDSGELFF. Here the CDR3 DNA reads TGTGCCAGCAGCTTACGGCTAGCGGGAGACAGCGGGGAGCTGTTTTTT.

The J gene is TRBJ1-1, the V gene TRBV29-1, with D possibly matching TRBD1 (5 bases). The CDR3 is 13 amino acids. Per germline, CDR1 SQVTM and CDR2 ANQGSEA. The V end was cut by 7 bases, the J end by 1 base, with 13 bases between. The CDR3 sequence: CSARWGGNTEAFF. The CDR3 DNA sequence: TGCAGCGCCCGCTGGGGGGGGAACACTGAAGCTTTCTTT.

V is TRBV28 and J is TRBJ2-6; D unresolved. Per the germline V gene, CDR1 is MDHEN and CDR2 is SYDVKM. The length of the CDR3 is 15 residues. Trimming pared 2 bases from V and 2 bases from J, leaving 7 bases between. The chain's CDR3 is CASSLTRAGANVLTF. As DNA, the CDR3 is TGTGCCAGCAGTTTAACCCGGGCTGGGGCCAACGTCCTGACTTTC.

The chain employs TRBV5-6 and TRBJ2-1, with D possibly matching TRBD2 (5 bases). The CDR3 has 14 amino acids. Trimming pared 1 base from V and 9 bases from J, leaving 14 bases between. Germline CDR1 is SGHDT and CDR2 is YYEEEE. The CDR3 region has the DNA TGTGCCAGCAGCTTGCGGGGTAAGGGCATTGAGCAGTTCTTC. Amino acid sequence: CASSLRGKGIEQFF.

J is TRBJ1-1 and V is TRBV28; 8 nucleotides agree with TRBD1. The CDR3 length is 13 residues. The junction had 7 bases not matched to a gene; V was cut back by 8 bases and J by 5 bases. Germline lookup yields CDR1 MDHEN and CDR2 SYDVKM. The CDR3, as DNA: TGTGCCAGCGTAGGACAGGGTGGGACTGAAGCTTTCTTT. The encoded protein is CASVGQGGTEAFF.

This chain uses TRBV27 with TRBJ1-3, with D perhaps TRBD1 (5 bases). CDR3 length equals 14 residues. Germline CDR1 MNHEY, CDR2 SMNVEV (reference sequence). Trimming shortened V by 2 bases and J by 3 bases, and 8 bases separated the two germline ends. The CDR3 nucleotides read TGTGCCAGCAGTTTAGGGGCCTTTGGAAACACCATATATTTT. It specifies CASSLGAFGNTIYF.

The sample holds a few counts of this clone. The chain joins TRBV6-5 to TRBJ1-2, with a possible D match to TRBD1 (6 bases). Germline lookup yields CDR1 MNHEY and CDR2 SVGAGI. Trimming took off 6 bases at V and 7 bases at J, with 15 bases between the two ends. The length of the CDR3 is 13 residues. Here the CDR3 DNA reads TGTGCCAGCAGACCCCCGGACAGCCGTGGCTACACCTTC. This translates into CASRPPDSRGYTF.

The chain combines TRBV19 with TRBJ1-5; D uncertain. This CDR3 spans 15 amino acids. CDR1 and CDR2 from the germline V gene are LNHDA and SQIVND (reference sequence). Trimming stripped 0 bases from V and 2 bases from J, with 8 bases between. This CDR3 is CASSIDRGGNQPQHF. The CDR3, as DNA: TGTGCCAGTAGTATAGATCGGGGTGGCAATCAGCCCCAGCATTTT.